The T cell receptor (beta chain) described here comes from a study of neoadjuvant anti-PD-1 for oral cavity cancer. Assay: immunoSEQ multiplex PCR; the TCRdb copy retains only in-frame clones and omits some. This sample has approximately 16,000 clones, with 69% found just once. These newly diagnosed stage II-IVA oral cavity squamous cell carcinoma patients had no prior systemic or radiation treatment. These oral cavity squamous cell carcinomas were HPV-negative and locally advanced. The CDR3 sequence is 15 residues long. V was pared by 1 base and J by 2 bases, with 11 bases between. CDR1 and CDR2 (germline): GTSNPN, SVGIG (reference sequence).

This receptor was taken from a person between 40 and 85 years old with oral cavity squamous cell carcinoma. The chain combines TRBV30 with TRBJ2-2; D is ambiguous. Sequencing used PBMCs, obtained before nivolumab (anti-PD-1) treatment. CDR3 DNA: TGTGCCTGGAGTGATCTCTGGCCAAACACCGGGGAGCTGTTTTTT. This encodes CAWSDLWPNTGELFF. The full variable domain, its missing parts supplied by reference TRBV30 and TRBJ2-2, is SQTIHQWPATLVQPVGSPLSLECTVEGTSNPNLYWYRQAAGRGLQLLFYSVGIGQISSEVPQNLSASRPQDRQFILSSKKLLLSDSGFYLCAWSDLWPNTGELFFGEGSRLTVL.